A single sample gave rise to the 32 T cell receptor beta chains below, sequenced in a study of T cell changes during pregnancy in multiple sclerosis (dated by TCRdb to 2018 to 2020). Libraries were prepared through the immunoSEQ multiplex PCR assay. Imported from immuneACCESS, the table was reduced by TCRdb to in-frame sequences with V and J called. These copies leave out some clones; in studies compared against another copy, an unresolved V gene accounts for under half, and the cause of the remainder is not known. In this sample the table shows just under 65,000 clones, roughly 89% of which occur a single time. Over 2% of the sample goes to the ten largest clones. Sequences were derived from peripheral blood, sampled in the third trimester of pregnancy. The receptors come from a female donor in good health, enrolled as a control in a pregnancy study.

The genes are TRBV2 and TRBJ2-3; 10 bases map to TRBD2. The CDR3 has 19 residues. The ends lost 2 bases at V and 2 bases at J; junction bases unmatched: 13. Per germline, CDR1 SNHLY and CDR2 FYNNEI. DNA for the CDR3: TGTGCCAGCAGTGAAACCAGCGGGAGGGCCTTTTTCATCACAGATACGCAGTATTTT. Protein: CASSETSGRAFFITDTQYF.

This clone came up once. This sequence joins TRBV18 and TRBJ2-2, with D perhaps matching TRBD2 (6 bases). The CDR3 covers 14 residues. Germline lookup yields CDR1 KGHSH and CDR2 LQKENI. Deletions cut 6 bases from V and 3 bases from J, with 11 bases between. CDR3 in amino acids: CASSRTGDTGELFF. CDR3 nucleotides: TGTGCCAGCTCGCGAACGGGAGACACCGGGGAGCTGTTTTTT.

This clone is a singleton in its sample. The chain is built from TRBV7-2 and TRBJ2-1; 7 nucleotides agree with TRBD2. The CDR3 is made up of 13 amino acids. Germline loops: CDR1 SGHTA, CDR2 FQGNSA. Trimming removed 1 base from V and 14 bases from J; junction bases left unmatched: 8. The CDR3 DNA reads TGTGCCAGCAGCTTAGGGGGGAGGGATCCGAAGTTCTTC. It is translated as CASSLGGRDPKFF.

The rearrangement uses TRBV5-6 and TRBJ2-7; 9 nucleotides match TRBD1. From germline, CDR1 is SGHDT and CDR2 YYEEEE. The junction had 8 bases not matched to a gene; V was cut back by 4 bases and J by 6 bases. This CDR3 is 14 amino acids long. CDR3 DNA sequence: TGTGCCAGCAGCGCTGGGACAGGGACAGGCGAGCAGTACTTC. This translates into CASSAGTGTGEQYF.

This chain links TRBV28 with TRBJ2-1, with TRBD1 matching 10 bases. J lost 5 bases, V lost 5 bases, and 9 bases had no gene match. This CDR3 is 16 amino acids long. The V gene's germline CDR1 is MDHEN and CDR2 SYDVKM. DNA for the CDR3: TGTGCCAGCAGTACCGGGACAGGGGTTTGGGACAATGAGCAGTTCTTC. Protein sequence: CASSTGTGVWDNEQFF.

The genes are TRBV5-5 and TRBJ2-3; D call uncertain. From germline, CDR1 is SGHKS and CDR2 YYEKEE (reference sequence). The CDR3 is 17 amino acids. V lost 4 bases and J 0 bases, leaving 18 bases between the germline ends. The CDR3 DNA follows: TGTGCCAGCAGCGAATCTAGGATCCTTTCTAGCACAGATACGCAGTATTTT. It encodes CASSESRILSSTDTQYF.

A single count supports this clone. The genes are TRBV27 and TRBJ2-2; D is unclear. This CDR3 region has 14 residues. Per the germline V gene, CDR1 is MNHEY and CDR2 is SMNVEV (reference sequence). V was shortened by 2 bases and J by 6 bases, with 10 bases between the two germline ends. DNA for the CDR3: TGTGCCAGCAGTTTAGGAGAAGTACCCGGGGAGCTGTTTTTT. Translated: CASSLGEVPGELFF.

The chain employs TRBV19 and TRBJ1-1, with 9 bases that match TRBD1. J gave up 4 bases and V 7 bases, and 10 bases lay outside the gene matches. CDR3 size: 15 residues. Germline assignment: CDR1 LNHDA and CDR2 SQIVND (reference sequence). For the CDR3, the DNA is TGTGCCAGTAATTCCCACAGGGGGCTGAGCACTGAAGCTTTCTTT. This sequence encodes CASNSHRGLSTEAFF.

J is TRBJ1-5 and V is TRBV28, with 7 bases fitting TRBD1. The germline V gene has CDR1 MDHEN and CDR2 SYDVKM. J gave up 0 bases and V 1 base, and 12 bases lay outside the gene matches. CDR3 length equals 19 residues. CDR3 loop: CASSLFTGAGAYSNQPQHF. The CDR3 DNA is TGTGCCAGCAGTTTATTCACAGGGGCCGGTGCTTATAGCAATCAGCCCCAGCATTTT.

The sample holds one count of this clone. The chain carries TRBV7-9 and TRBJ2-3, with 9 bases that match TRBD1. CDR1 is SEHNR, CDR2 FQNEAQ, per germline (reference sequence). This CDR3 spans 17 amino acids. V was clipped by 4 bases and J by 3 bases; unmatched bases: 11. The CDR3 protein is CASSSLAGTGLTDTQYF. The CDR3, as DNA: TGTGCCAGCAGCTCCCTAGCAGGGACAGGGCTAACAGATACGCAGTATTTT.

CDR3 amino acids: CAGGGSLHTTYEQYF. The DNA of the CDR3 is TGTGCCGGGGGGGGTAGTTTACATACTACCTACGAGCAGTACTTC. The V call is TRBV28, the J call TRBJ2-7, with 7 nucleotides matching TRBD2. This CDR3 contains 15 residues. V was pared by 11 bases and J by 2 bases, with 15 bases of the junction left unmatched. Germline CDR1 MDHEN, CDR2 SYDVKM.

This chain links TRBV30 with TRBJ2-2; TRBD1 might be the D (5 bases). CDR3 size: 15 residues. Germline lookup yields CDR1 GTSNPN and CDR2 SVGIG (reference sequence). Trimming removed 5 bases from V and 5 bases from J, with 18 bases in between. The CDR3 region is CAWEAGHRTTGELFF. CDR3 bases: TGTGCCTGGGAGGCCGGACACCGAACAACCGGGGAGCTGTTTTTT.

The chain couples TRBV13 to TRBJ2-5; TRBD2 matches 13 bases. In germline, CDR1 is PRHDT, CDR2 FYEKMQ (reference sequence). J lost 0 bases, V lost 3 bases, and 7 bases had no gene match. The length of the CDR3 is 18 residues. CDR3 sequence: CASSFRGGLAGDQETQYF. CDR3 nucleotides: TGTGCCAGCAGCTTTCGAGGAGGACTAGCGGGGGACCAAGAGACCCAGTACTTC. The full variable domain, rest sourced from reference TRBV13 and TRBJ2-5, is AAGVIQSPRHLIKEKRETATLKCYPIPRHDTVYWYQQGPGQDPQFLISFYEKMQSDKGSIPDRFSAQQFSDYHSELNMSSLELGDSALYFCASSFRGGLAGDQETQYFGPGTRLLVL.

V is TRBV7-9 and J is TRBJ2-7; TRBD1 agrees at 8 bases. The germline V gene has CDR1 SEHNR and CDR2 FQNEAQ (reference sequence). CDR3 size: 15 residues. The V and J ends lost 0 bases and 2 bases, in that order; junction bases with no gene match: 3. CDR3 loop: CASSLATGGTYEQYF. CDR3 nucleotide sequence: TGTGCCAGCAGCTTAGCCACAGGGGGGACCTACGAGCAGTACTTC.

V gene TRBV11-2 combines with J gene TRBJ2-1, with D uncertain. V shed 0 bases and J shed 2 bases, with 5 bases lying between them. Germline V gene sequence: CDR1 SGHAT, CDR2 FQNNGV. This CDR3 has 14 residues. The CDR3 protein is CASSLEAAYNEQFF. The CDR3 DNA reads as TGTGCCAGCAGCTTAGAGGCAGCCTACAATGAGCAGTTCTTC.

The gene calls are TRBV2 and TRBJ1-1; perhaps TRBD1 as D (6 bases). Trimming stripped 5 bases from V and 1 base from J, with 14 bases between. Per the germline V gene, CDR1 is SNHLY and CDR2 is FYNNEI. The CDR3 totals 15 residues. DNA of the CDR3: TGTGCCAGCAGTATCGCGCCACAGGGGAACACTGAAGCTTTCTTT. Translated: CASSIAPQGNTEAFF.

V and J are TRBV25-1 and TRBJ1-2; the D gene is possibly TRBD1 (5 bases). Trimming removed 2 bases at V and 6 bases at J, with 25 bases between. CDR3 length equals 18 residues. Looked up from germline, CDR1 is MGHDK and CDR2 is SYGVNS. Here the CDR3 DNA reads TGTGCCAGCAGTGAACCCGGCAGGTCTGCAGACAGCACAAATGGCTACACCTTC. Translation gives CASSEPGRSADSTNGYTF.

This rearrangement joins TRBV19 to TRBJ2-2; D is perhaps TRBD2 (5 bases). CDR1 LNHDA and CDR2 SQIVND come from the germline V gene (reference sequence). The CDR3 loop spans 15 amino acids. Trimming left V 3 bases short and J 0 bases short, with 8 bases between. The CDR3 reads CASSISGSNTGELFF. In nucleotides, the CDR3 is TGTGCCAGTAGTATCAGCGGATCGAACACCGGGGAGCTGTTTTTT.

The CDR3: CASSTRLAGWRELFF. CDR3 DNA sequence: TGTGCCAGCAGCACCAGACTAGCGGGATGGAGGGAGCTGTTTTTT. V and J are TRBV11-2 and TRBJ2-2; 11 bases are a match to TRBD2. The CDR3 is 15 residues long. Germline CDR1 is SGHAT and CDR2 is FQNNGV. With V trimmed by 5 bases and J by 9 bases, 8 bases remained unmatched.

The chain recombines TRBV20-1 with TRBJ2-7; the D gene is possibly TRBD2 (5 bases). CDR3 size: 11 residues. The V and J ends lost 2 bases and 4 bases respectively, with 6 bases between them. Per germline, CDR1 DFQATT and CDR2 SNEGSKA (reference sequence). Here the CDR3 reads CSARSGYEQYF. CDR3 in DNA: TGCAGTGCTAGATCGGGATACGAGCAGTACTTC.

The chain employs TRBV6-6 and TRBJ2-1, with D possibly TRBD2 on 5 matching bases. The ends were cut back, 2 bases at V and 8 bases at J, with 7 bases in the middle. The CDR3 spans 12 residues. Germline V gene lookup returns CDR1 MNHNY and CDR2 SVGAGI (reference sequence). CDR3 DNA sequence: TGTGCCAGCAGTTACACCGGGGATGAGCAGTTCTTC. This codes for CASSYTGDEQFF.

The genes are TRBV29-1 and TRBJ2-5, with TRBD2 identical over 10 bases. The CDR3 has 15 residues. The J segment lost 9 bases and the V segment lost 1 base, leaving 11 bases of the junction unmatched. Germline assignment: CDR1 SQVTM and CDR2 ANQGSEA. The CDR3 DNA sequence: TGCAGCGTTGAAGTGGCTAGCGGGGGCCTAGGGGCCCAGTACTTC. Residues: CSVEVASGGLGAQYF.

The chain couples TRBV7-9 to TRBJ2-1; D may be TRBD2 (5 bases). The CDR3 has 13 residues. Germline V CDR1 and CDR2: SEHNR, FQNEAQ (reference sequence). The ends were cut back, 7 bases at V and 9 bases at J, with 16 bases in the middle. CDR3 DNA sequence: TGTGCCAGCACCCGCGGAGGAGTTAGTGAGCAGTTCTTC. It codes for CASTRGGVSEQFF.

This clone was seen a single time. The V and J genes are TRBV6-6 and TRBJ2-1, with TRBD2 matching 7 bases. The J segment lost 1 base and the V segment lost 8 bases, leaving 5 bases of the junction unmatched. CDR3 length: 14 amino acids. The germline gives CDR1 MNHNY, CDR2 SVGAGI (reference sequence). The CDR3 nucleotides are TGTGCCAGCGAGCGGGAAGGGTCCTACAATGAGCAGTTCTTC. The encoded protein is CASEREGSYNEQFF.

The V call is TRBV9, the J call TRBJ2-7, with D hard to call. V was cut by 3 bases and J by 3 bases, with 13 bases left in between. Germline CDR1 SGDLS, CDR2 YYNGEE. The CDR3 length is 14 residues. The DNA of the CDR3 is TGTGCCAGCAGCGCCTCCGGAGCAAGCTACGAGCAGTACTTC. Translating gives CASSASGASYEQYF.

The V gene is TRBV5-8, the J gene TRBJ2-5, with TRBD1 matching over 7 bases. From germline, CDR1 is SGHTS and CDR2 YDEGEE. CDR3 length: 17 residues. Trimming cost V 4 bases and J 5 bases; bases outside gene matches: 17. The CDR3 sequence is CASSPEGAGASWETQYF. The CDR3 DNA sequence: TGTGCCAGCAGCCCCGAGGGGGCAGGGGCTAGTTGGGAGACCCAGTACTTC.

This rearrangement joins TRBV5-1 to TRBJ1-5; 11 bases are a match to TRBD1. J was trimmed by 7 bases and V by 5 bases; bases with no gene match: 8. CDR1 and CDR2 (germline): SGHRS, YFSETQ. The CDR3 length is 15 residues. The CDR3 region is CASSSGQGGGQPQHF. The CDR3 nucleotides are TGCGCCAGCAGTTCGGGACAGGGGGGGGGACAGCCCCAGCATTTT.

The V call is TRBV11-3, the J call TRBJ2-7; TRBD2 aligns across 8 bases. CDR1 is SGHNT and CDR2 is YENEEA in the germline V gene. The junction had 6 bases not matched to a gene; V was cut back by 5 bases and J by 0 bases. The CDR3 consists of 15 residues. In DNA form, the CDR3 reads TGTGCCAGCAGCCTTACTAGCGGACCCTCCTACGAGCAGTACTTC. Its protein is CASSLTSGPSYEQYF.

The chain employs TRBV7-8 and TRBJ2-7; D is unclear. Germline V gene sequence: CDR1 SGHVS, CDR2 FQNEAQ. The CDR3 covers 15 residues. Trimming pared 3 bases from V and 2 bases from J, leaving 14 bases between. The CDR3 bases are TGTGCCAGCAGCTTGGAACGGGTTAACCCCTACGAGCAGTACTTC. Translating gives CASSLERVNPYEQYF.

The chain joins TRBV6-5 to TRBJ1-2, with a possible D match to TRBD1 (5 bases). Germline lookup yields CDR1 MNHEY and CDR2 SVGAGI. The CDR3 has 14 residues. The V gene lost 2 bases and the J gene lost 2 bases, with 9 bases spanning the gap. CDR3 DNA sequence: TGTGCCAGCAGTTACGGGGCAGGGAACTATGGCTACACCTTC. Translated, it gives CASSYGAGNYGYTF.

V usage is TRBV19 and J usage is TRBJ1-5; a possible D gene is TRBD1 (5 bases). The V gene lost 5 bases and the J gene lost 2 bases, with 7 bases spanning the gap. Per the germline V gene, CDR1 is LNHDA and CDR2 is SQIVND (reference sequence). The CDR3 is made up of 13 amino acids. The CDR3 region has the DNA TGTGCCAGTAGTGGGGGGGGCAATCAGCCCCAGCATTTT. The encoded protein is CASSGGGNQPQHF.

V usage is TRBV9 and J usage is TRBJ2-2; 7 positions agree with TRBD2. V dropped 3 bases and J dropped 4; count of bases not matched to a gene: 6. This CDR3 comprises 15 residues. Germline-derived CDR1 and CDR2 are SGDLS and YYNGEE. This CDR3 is CASSAKGLITGELFF. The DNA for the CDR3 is TGTGCCAGCAGCGCAAAGGGACTAATCACCGGGGAGCTGTTTTTT.